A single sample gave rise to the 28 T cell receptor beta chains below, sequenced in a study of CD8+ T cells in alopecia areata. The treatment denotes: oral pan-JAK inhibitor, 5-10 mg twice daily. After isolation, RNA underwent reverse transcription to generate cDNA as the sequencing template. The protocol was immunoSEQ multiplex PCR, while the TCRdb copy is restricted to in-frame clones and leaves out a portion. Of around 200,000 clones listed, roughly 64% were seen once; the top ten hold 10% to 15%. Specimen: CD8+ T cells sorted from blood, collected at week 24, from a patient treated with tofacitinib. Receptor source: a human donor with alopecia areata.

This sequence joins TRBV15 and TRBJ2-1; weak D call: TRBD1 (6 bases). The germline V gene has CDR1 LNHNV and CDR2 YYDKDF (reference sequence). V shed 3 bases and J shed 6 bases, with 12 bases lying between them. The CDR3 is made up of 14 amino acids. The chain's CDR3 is CATSSSGTPNEQFF. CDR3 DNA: TGTGCCACCAGCAGCTCCGGGACACCCAATGAGCAGTTCTTC.

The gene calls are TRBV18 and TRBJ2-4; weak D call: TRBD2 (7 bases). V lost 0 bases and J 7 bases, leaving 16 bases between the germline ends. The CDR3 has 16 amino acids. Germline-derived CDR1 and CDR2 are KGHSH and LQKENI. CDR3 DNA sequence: TGTGCCAGCTCACCACCGGGGGGGCAGGCTTTGAACATTCAGTACTTC. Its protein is CASSPPGGQALNIQYF.

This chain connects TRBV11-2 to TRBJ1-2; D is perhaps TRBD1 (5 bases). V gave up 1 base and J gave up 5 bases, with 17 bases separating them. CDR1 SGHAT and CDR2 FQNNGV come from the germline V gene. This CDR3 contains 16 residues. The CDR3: CASSLGRGQGIYGYTF. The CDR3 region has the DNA TGTGCCAGCAGCTTAGGTCGCGGGCAGGGCATTTATGGCTACACCTTC.

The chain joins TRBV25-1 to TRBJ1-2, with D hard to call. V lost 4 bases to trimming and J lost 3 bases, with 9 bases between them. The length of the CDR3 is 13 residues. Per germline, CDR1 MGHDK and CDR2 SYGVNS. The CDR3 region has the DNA TGTGCCAGCAGTGGCTCGGGGTACTATGGCTACACCTTC. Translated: CASSGSGYYGYTF.

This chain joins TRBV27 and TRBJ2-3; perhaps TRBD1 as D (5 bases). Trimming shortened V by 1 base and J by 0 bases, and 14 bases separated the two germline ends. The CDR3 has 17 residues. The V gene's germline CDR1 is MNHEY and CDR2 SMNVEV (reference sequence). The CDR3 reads CASSLFPRQTSTDTQYF. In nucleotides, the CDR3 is TGTGCCAGCAGTTTATTCCCCAGACAGACTAGCACAGATACGCAGTATTTT.

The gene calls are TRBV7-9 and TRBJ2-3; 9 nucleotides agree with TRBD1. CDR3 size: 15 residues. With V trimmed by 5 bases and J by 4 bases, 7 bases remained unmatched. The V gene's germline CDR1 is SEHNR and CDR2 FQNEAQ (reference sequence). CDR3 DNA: TGTGCCAGCAGCCCGGGACAGGGTGGGGCAGATACGCAGTATTTT. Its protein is CASSPGQGGADTQYF.

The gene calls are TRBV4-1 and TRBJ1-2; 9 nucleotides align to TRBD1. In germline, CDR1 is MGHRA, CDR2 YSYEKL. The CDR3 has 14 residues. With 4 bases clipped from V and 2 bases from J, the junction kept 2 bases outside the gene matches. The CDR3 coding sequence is TGCGCCAGCAGCCTCGGACAGGGGAACTATGGCTACACCTTC. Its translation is CASSLGQGNYGYTF.

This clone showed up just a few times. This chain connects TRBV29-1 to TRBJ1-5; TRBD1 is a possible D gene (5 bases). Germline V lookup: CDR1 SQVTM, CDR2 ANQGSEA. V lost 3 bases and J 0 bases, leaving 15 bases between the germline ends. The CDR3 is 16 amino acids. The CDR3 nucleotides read TGCAGCGTTGAGGGGCCGACTGCCTATAGCAATCAGCCCCAGCATTTT. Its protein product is CSVEGPTAYSNQPQHF.

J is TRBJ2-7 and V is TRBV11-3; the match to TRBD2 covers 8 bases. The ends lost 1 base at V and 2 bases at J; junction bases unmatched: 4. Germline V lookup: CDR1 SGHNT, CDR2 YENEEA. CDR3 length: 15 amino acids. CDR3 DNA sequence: TGTGCCAGCAGCTTAGTTTTAGCGGGGACCTACGAGCAGTACTTC. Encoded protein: CASSLVLAGTYEQYF.

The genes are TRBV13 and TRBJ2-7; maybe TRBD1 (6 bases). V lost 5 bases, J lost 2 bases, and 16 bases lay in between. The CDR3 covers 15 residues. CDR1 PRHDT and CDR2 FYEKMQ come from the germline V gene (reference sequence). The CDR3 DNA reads TGTGCCAGCAGCCTACGAGGTGGGGGCACCTACGAGCAGTACTTC. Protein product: CASSLRGGGTYEQYF. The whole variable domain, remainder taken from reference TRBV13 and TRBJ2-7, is AAGVIQSPRHLIKEKRETATLKCYPIPRHDTVYWYQQGPGQDPQFLISFYEKMQSDKGSIPDRFSAQQFSDYHSELNMSSLELGDSALYFCASSLRGGGTYEQYFGPGTRLTVT.

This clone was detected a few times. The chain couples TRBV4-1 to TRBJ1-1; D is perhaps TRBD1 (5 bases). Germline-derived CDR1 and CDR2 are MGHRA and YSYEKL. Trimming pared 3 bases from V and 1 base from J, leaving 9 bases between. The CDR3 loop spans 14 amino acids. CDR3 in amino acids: CASSHVQENTEAFF. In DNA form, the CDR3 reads TGCGCCAGCAGCCATGTACAGGAGAACACTGAAGCTTTCTTT.

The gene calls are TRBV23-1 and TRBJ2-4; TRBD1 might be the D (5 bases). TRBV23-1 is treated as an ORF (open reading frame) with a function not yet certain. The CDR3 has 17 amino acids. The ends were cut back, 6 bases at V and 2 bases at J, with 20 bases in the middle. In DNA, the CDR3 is TGCGCCAGCAGCCACGGCAGGGCGACTCTTTCCAAAAACATTCAGTACTTC. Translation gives CASSHGRATLSKNIQYF.

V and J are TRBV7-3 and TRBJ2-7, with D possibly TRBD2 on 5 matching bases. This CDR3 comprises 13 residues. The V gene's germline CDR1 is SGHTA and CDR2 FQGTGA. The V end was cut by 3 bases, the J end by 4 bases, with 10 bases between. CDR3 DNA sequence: TGTGCCAGCAGCTTCGACTACGGGTACGAGCAGTACTTC. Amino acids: CASSFDYGYEQYF.

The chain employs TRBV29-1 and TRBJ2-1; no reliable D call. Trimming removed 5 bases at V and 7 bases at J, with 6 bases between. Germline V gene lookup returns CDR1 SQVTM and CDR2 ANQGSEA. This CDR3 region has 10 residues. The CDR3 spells CSVHKNEQFF. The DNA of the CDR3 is TGCAGCGTTCATAAAAATGAGCAGTTCTTC.

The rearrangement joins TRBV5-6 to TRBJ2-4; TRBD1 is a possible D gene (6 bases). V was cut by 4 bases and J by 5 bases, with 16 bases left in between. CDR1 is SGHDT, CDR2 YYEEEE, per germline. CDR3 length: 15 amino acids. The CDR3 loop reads CASSPGVGGQNIQYF. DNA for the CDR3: TGTGCCAGCAGCCCAGGGGTCGGCGGGCAAAACATTCAGTACTTC.

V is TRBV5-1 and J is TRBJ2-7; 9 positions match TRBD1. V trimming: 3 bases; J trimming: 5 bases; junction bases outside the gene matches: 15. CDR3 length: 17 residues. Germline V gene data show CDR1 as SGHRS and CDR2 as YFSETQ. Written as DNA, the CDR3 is TGCGCCAGCAGCTCTACCTCCGACGGGACAGGGTGGAACGAGCAGTACTTC. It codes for CASSSTSDGTGWNEQYF.

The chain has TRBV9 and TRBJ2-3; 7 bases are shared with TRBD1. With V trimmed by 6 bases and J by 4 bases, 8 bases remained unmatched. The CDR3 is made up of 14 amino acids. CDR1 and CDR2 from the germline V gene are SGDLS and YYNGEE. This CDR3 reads CASTRGPGSDTQYF. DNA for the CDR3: TGTGCCAGCACAAGGGGGCCCGGTTCAGATACGCAGTATTTT.

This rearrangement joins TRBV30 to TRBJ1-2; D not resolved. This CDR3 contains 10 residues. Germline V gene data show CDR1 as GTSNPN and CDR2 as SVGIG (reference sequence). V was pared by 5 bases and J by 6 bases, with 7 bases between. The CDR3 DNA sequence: TGTGCCTGGGGGTTCCATGGCTACACCTTC. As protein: CAWGFHGYTF.

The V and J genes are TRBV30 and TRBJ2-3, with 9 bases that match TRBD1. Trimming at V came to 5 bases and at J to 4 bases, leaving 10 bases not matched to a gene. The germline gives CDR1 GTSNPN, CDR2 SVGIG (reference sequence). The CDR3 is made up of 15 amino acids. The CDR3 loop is CAWEGTGGLADTQYF. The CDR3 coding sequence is TGTGCCTGGGAAGGAACAGGGGGCCTTGCAGATACGCAGTATTTT.

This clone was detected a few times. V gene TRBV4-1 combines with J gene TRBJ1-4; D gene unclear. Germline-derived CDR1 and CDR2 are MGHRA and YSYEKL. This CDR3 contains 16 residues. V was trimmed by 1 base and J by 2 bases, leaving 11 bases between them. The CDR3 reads CASSQVETATNEKLFF. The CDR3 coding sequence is TGCGCCAGCAGCCAAGTTGAAACTGCGACTAATGAAAAACTGTTTTTT.

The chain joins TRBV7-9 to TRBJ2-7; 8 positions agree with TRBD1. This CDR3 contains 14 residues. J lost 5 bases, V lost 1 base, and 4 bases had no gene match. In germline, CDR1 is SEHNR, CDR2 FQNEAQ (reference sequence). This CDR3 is CASSLGQGHNEQYF. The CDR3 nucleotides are TGTGCCAGCAGCTTAGGACAGGGGCACAACGAGCAGTACTTC.

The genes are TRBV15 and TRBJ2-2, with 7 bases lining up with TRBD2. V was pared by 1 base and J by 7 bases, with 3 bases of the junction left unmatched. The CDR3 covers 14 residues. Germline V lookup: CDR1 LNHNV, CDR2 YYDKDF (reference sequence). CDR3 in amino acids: CATSRGGGHGELFF. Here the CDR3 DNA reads TGTGCCACCAGCAGAGGGGGAGGGCACGGGGAGCTGTTTTTT.

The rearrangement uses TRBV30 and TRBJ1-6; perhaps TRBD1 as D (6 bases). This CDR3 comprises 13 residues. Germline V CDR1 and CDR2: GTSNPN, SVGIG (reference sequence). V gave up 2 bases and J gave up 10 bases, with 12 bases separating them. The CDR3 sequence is CAWSNRENSPLHF. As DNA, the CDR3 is TGTGCCTGGAGTAACAGGGAAAACTCACCCCTCCACTTT. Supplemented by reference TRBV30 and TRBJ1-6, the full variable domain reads SQTIHQWPATLVQPVGSPLSLECTVEGTSNPNLYWYRQAAGRGLQLLFYSVGIGQISSEVPQNLSASRPQDRQFILSSKKLLLSDSGFYLCAWSNRENSPLHFGNGTRLTVT.

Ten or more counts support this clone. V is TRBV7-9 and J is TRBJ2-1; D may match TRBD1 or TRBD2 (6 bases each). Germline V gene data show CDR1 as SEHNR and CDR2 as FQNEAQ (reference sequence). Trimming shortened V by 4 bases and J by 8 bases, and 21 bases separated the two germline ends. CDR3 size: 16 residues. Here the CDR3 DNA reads TGTGCCAGCAGCTCCGAGGGGGGCTTCGTGATGGATGAGCAGTTCTTC. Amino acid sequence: CASSSEGGFVMDEQFF.

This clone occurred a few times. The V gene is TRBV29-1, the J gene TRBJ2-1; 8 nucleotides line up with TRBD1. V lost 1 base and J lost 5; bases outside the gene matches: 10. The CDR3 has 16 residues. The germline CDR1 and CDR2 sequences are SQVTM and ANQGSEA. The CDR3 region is CSVEVKGTGVNNEQFF. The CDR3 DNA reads TGCAGCGTTGAAGTGAAGGGGACAGGAGTCAACAATGAGCAGTTCTTC.

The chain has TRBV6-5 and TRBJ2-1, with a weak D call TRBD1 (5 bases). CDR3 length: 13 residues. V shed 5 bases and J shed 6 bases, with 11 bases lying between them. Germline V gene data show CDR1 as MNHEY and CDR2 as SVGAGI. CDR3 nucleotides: TGTGCCAGCAGTGGACAACTGGGCAATGAGCAGTTCTTC. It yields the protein CASSGQLGNEQFF.

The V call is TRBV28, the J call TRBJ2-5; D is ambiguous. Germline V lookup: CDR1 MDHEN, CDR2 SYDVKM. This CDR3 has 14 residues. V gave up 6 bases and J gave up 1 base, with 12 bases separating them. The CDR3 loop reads CASSRTVLQETQYF. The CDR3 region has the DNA TGTGCCAGCAGCCGCACGGTTCTCCAAGAGACCCAGTACTTC.

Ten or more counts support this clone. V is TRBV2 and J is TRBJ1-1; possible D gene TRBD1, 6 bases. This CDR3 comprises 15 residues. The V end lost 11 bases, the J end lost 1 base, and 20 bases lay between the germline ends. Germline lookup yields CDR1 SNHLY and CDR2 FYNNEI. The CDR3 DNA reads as TGTGCCGGGCGAACAGGGAAGCCGCCGAACACTGAAGCTTTCTTT. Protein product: CAGRTGKPPNTEAFF.